This paragraph covers one T cell receptor beta chain sequence. The sample comes from a study of T cells expressing NK-cell markers. Study at large: Cells sorted as CD3+CD56+NKG2C+, CD3+CD56+NKG2C- and CD3+CD56-NKG2C+ T cells supplied the TCR beta repertoires.

Template switching by 5'RACE with UMIs generated the TCR beta cDNA. TCRdb re-called the 5' RACE reads and shows each CDR3 protein once, DNA omitted. This repertoire includes over 120,000 distinct CDR3 sequences. This clonotype was obtained from a man between 18 and 29 years old in good health. The specimen sequenced was blood T cells: a sorted CD56 or NKG2C T cell subset, CD4+ or CD8+ T cells, or bulk PBMC T cells (not recorded which).

This CDR3 is CASSLSAEESTDTQYF. The chain carries TRBV11-2 and TRBJ2-3. The CDR3 is made up of 16 amino acids. The germline CDR1 and CDR2 sequences are SGHAT and FQNNGV.